A selection of T cell receptor beta chains follows, all from one sample in a study of graft-versus-host responses after intestinal transplantation. These receptors lack a known antigen. The assay was immunoSEQ multiplex PCR, and TCRdb's table has in-frame clones only and misses some. The table shows under 150,000 clones, with 85% to 95% occurring only once. Sequences were derived from unstimulated CD8+ T cells sorted from spleen or lymph node cells, sampled before intestinal transplant. The receptors were gathered from a human donor who received an intestinal transplant. Both conserved end residues are part of each CDR3. The D gene is left open where the match is weak. Clone size is not always given. Where it is, it says once, few, many or a class for expanded clones.

TRBJ1-2 | . | TRBV6-6 | TRBD1 | TGTGCCAGCAGTGCTGTGACAGGGGCCTATGGCTACACCTTC | CASSAVTGAYGYTF
TRBJ2-7 | . | TRBV14 | . | TGTGCCAGCAGCCAACGGCCCGAGGACCTCGAGCAGTACTTC | CASSQRPEDLEQYF
TRBJ2-2 | . | TRBV28 | . | TGTGCCAGCAGCACAATACCCACCGGGGAGCTGTTTTTT | CASSTIPTGELFF
TRBJ2-7 | . | TRBV5-1 | TRBD1 | TGCGCCAGCAGCCCTGTTGGGACAGGGCTTCCCTACGAGCAGTACTTC | CASSPVGTGLPYEQYF
TRBJ1-2 | . | TRBV13 | . | TGTGCCAGCAGCTCATACGGACAGCCGGCGATTAACTATGGCTACACCTTC | CASSSYGQPAINYGYTF
TRBJ2-2 | . | TRBV5-6 | . | TGTGCCAGCAGCTTGGTAGGAACGAACACCGGGGAGCTGTTTTTT | CASSLVGTNTGELFF
TRBJ1-4 | once | TRBV28 | . | TGTGCCAGCAGGGGGCCCCTTAATGAAAAACTGTTTTTT | CASRGPLNEKLFF
TRBJ2-1 | . | TRBV29-1 | . | TGCAGCGCTGAAGGGGGGGCGACTCTGGACAATGAGCAGTTCTTC | CSAEGGATLDNEQFF
TRBJ1-2 | . | TRBV28 | TRBD1 | TGTGCCAGCAGTTTACCCCCGCAGGGGGGTTATGGCTACACCTTC | CASSLPPQGGYGYTF
TRBJ1-5 | . | TRBV6-5 | . | TGTGCCAGCAGACGTCAGGGAATGAATCAGCCCCAGCATTTT | CASRRQGMNQPQHF
TRBJ2-7 | once | TRBV28 | . | TGTGCCAGCAGTTTCGTTCAGTACGAGCAGTACTTC | CASSFVQYEQYF
TRBJ2-1 | . | TRBV5-6 | TRBD2 | TGTGCCAGCAGCTTGGGCGGGGGTGAGCAGTTCTTC | CASSLGGGEQFF
TRBJ1-1 | . | TRBV4-3 | . | TGCGCCAGCAGCCAAGAGGCAGGGGCGAACACTGAAGCTTTCTTT | CASSQEAGANTEAFF
TRBJ1-2 | . | TRBV5-8 | . | TGTGCCAGCAGCTTGCGGACAGCTTACGGCTACACCTTC | CASSLRTAYGYTF
TRBJ2-7 | . | TRBV10-2 | . | TGCGCCAGCAGCGCCCGGGAGTACCCCGAGCAGTACTTC | CASSAREYPEQYF
TRBJ1-2 | . | TRBV27 | . | TGTGCCAGCAGTCCGGGGACGAGAGATGGCTACACCTTC | CASSPGTRDGYTF
TRBJ1-1 | . | TRBV7-6 | . | TGTGCCAGCAGCTTTACTTCGAACACTGAAGCTTTCTTT | CASSFTSNTEAFF
TRBJ2-7 | once | TRBV12-2 | . | TGTGCCAGCGGCGGGGAGGATGGTAGCAGTTACGAGCAGTACTTC | CASGGEDGSSYEQYF
TRBJ1-5 | . | TRBV27 | . | TGTGCCAGCAGTTTATGGTACGGTGATCAGCCCCAGCATTTT | CASSLWYGDQPQHF
TRBJ2-7 | . | TRBV25-1 | . | TGTGCCAGCAGTACGCTAGGGGCAAGCTCCTACGAGCAGTACTTC | CASSTLGASSYEQYF
TRBJ2-1 | . | TRBV5-1 | TRBD2 | TGCGCCAGCAGTCGGTTACTAGCGGGAGTCATTGAGCAGTTCTTC | CASSRLLAGVIEQFF
TRBJ2-7 | . | TRBV28 | . | TGTGCCAGCAGTACGCTTCGGGGTTACGAGCAGTACTTC | CASSTLRGYEQYF
TRBJ2-7 | . | TRBV4-3 | TRBD2 | TGCGCCAGCAGCTCCAAAGGGGCTAGCGGGAACGACGAGCAGTACTTC | CASSSKGASGNDEQYF
TRBJ2-1 | . | TRBV7-7 | . | TGTGCCAGCAGCTTAAGTACAGCTTACAATGAGCAGTTCTTC | CASSLSTAYNEQFF
TRBJ1-2 | . | TRBV19 | . | TGTGCCAGTAGTGCTGACAGCTATGGCTACACCTTC | CASSADSYGYTF
TRBJ1-2 | . | TRBV7-8 | . | TGTGCCAGCAGCCCTCCGAGCGAAGGGAACTATGGCTACACCTTC | CASSPPSEGNYGYTF
TRBJ2-3 | . | TRBV9 | . | TGTGCCAGCAGCGTAGTACCTAGCGGCACAGATACGCAGTATTTT | CASSVVPSGTDTQYF
TRBJ2-7 | . | TRBV5-8 | TRBD1 | TGTGCCAGCAGCATCAGTCCGGGACAGGTACCCTACGAGCAGTACTTC | CASSISPGQVPYEQYF
TRBJ2-2 | . | TRBV6-9 | TRBD1 | TGTGCCAGCAGTTCCCAGGACAGGGGGCGCGCCGGGGAGCTGTTTTTT | CASSSQDRGRAGELFF
TRBJ1-2 | . | TRBV28 | TRBD1 | TGTGCCAGCAGCCGAAGATACGGACAGGGATCGGGCTACACCTTC | CASSRRYGQGSGYTF
TRBJ2-1 | once | TRBV27 | . | TGTGCCAGCAGTCTCGACGGAGGACCATACAATGAGCAGTTCTTC | CASSLDGGPYNEQFF
TRBJ1-5 | . | TRBV11-2 | . | TGTGCCAGCAGCTTAATAGTCTCCCATCAGCCCCAGCATTTT | CASSLIVSHQPQHF
TRBJ2-7 | . | TRBV7-6 | TRBD1 | TGTGCCAGCAGCTTGGGGGACAGGGACGAGCAGTACTTC | CASSLGDRDEQYF
TRBJ1-3 | . | TRBV4-1 | TRBD1 | TGCGCCAGCAGCGAACGGACAGGAAATGGAAACACCATATATTTT | CASSERTGNGNTIYF
TRBJ2-7 | . | TRBV13 | TRBD2 | TGTGCCAGCAGCTTAGATCCAGCGGGAGGATATTACGAGCAGTACTTC | CASSLDPAGGYYEQYF
TRBJ2-7 | . | TRBV16 | TRBD2 | TGTGCCAGCAGCCAATCGTCGACTAGCGAAAACTACGAGCAGTACTTC | CASSQSSTSENYEQYF
TRBJ1-2 | . | TRBV19 | . | TGTGCCAGTAGTATTGGGACTAACTATGGCTACACCTTC | CASSIGTNYGYTF
TRBJ2-1 | . | TRBV10-3 | TRBD2 | TGTGCCACGGACTCCGATCTAGCGGGAGGCCATGAGCAGTTCTTC | CATDSDLAGGHEQFF
TRBJ2-5 | . | TRBV6-1 | TRBD2 | TGTGCCAGCAGTACTCTAGCGGGACGAGAGACCCAGTACTTC | CASSTLAGRETQYF
TRBJ2-1 | . | TRBV4-3 | . | TGCGCCAGCAGCCAAGATCTCCCCCGGGCCCACGGGGATGAGCAGTTCTTC | CASSQDLPRAHGDEQFF
TRBJ1-4 | . | TRBV30 | TRBD1 | TGTGCCTGGAACCCGGGACAGGGGGCAGAAAAACTGTTTTTT | CAWNPGQGAEKLFF
TRBJ1-2 | . | TRBV7-9 | TRBD1 | TGTGCCAGCAGCTTAGCGCCGACAGGGCCCGGCTACACCTTC | CASSLAPTGPGYTF
TRBJ2-3 | . | TRBV7-3 | TRBD2 | TGTGCCAGCAGCTTAACGACTAGCGGGAGGGATACGCAGTATTTT | CASSLTTSGRDTQYF
TRBJ2-5 | . | TRBV27 | TRBD1 | TGTGCCAGCAGTGACCGGGACAGGGGCGACCAAGAGACCCAGTACTTC | CASSDRDRGDQETQYF
TRBJ2-6 | . | TRBV28 | TRBD2 | TGTGCCAGCAGTTCTATCGTAGCGGGAGGTCCTGGGGCCAACGTCCTGACTTTC | CASSSIVAGGPGANVLTF
TRBJ2-5 | . | TRBV25-1 | . | TGTGCCAGCAGTGAATACCAGACAGAGACCCAGTACTTC | CASSEYQTETQYF